These T cell receptor beta chains were read from a single sample in a study of T cell repertoires in cytomegalovirus infection. From the reads, TCRdb called clonotypes with MiXCR, one entry per CDR3 protein. Among some 480,000 distinct CDR3 sequences listed, 33% were seen once. No antigen is known for these receptors. The input for sequencing was cultured PBMCs, taken from culture after CMV antigen stimulation. The origin of the receptors is a human donor in good health (CMV status not recorded). Some clones in this sample may be carry-over from other donors' samples. Both conserved end residues are part of each CDR3. Fields, in order: D gene, J gene, clone size, V gene, CDR3 protein, CDR3 DNA. A D gene is named only where the DNA matches it firmly. Clone size is shown for a subset of rows, as once, few, many or a class of expanded clone.

TRBD2 | TRBJ2-2 | NA | TRBV28 | CASSSPISGSSGELFF | TGTGCCAGCAGTTCGCCCATTAGCGGGAGCTCCGGGGAGCTGTTTTTT
TRBD1 | TRBJ1-5 | NA | TRBV19 | CASTKWGQNNQPQHF | TGTGCCAGTACCAAATGGGGACAGAACAATCAGCCCCAGCATTTT
NA | TRBJ2-5 | many | TRBV7-3 | CASSLRSDETQYF | TGTGCCAGCAGCTTACGAAGCGACGAGACCCAGTACTTC
NA | TRBJ1-2 | NA | TRBV4-1 | CASSQVGHSNYGYTF | TGCGCCAGCAGCCAAGTGGGACACTCTAACTATGGCTACACCTTC
NA | TRBJ1-5 | once | TRBV6-6 | CASSSKGSNQPQHF | TGTGCCAGCAGTTCGAAGGGGAGCAATCAGCCCCAGCATTTT
NA | TRBJ2-3 | NA | TRBV20-1 | CSAALFLASPSTDTQYF | TGCAGTGCTGCTTTATTCCTAGCGAGTCCTAGCACAGATACGCAGTATTTT
TRBD2 | TRBJ2-7 | NA | TRBV6-1 | CASSRGTSGSQTDEQYF | TGTGCCAGCAGTCGGGGGACTAGCGGGAGTCAGACGGACGAGCAGTACTTC
NA | TRBJ1-3 | few | TRBV12-3/TRBV12-4 | CASSLWGGSGNTIYF | TGTGCCAGCAGTTTATGGGGCGGCTCTGGAAACACCATATATTTT
TRBD2 | TRBJ2-1 | few | TRBV11-2 | CASSEPSGRAGNEQFF | TGTGCCAGCAGCGAGCCTAGCGGGAGGGCCGGTAATGAGCAGTTCTTC
NA | TRBJ2-2 | NA | TRBV7-2 | CASSRRDSNTGELFF | TGTGCCAGCAGCAGACGGGACTCGAACACCGGGGAGCTGTTTTTT
TRBD2 | TRBJ2-3 | NA | TRBV20-1 | CSARVIAGGPADTQYF | TGCAGTGCTAGAGTCATAGCGGGAGGGCCTGCAGATACGCAGTATTTC
NA | TRBJ1-2 | many | TRBV6-2/TRBV6-3 | CASSYLISGPNYGYTF | TGTGCCAGCAGTTACCTCATCTCGGGACCAAACTATGGCTACACCTTC
NA | TRBJ1-1 | few | TRBV5-4 | CASSLMGVEAFF | TGTGCCAGCAGCTTGATGGGGGTTGAAGCTTTCTTT
NA | TRBJ1-3 | NA | TRBV4-1 | CASSQEAPASGNTIYF | TGCGCCAGCAGCCAAGAGGCTCCCGCTTCTGGAAACACCATATATTTT
NA | TRBJ1-2 | NA | TRBV7-9 | CASSRDRDLNYGYTF | TGTGCCAGCAGTCGTGACAGAGACCTTAACTATGGCTACACCTTC
NA | TRBJ2-4 | few | TRBV3-1 | CASSQSLGRTENIQYF | TGTGCCAGCAGCCAAAGTTTAGGCAGAACGGAAAACATTCAGTACTTC
TRBD1 | TRBJ2-3 | few | TRBV6-1 | CASSEARGTGSDTQYF | TGTGCCAGCAGTGAAGCGAGGGGGACAGGGAGTGACACGCAGTATTTT
NA | TRBJ1-5 | NA | TRBV12-3/TRBV12-4 | CASSSNREQPQHF | TGTGCCAGCAGTTCGAACAGGGAACAGCCCCAGCATTTT
TRBD1 | TRBJ1-6 | once | TRBV20-1 | CSARMTGGNSPLHF | TGCAGTGCTAGAATGACAGGGGGTAATTCACCCCTCCACTTT
NA | TRBJ1-6 | NA | TRBV20-1 | CSARDWQGLINSPLHF | TGCAGTGCTAGAGATTGGCAGGGCCTAATTAATTCACCCCTCCACTTT
TRBD2 | TRBJ2-3 | NA | TRBV11-3 | CASSTTSGGFTDTQYF | TGTGCCAGCAGCACGACTAGCGGGGGCTTCACAGATACGCAGTATTTT
NA | TRBJ2-3 | many | TRBV7-6 | CASSLLRTDTQYF | TGTGCCAGCAGCTTACTGCGCACAGATACGCAGTATTTT
NA | TRBJ2-2 | NA | TRBV12-3/TRBV12-4 | CASGSGLRNTGELFF | TGTGCCAGCGGCTCGGGACTTAGGAACACCGGGGAGCTGTTTTTT
NA | TRBJ2-1 | many | TRBV7-2 | CASSPGPHNEQFF | TGTGCCAGCAGCCCGGGGCCCCACAATGAGCAGTTCTTC
NA | TRBJ2-5 | few | TRBV11-2 | CASSLLAIGSGETQYF | TGTGCCAGCAGCCTGCTAGCTATCGGGAGCGGTGAGACCCAGTACTTC
NA | TRBJ1-2 | few | TRBV7-8 | CASSLVGVDGYTF | TGTGCCAGCAGCTTAGTCGGTGTGGATGGCTACACCTTC
TRBD2 | TRBJ2-3 | NA | TRBV6-6 | CASSPGLARGTDTQYF | TGTGCCAGCAGCCCGGGACTAGCGAGGGGGACAGATACGCAGTATTTT
NA | TRBJ2-7 | NA | TRBV6-2/TRBV6-3 | CASSYGQGGPYEQYF | TGTGCCAGCAGTTATGGTCAGGGGGGACCCTACGAGCAGTACTTC
NA | TRBJ1-2 | NA | TRBV5-4 | CASSSTRPVSYTF | TGTGCCAGCAGCTCAACCCGACCGGTTAGCTACACCTTC